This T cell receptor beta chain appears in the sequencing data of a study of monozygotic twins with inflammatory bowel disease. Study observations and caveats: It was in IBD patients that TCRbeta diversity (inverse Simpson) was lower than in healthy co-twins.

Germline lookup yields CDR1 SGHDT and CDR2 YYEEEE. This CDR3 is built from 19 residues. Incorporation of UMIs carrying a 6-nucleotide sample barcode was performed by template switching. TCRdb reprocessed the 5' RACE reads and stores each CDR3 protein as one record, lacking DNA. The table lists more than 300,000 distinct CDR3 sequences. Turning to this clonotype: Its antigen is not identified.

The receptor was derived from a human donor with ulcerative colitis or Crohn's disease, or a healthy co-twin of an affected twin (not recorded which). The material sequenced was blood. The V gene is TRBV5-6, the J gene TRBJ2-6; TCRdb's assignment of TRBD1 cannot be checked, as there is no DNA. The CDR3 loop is CASSFGQGAAVSGANVLTF.